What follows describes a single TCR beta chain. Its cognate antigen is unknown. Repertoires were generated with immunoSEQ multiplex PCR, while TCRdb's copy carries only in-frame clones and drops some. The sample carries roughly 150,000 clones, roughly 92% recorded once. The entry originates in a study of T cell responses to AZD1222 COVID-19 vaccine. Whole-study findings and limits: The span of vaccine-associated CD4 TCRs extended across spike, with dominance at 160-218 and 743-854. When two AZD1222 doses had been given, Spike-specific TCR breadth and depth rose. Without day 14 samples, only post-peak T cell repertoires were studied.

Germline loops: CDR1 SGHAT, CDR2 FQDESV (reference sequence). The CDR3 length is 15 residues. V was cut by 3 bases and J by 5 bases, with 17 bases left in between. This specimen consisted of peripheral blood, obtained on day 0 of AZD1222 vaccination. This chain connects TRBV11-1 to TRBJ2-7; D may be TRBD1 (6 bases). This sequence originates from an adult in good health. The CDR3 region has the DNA TGTGCCAGCAGCTTGGGCCGGTACAGGGTCCACGAGCAGTACTTC. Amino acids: CASSLGRYRVHEQYF.